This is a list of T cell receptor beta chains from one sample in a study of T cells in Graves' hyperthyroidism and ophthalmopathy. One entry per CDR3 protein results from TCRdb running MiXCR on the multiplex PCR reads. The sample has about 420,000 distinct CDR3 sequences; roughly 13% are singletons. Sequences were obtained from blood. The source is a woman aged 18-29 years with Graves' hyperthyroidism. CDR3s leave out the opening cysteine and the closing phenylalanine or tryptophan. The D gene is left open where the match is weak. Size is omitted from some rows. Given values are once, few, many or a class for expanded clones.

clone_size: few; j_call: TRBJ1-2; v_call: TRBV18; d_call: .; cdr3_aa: ASSRDSTSNYGYT
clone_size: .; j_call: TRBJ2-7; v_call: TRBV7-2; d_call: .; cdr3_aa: ASSLQGAGASYEQY
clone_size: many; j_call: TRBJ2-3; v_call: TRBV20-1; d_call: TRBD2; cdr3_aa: SAISGSGSGDTQY
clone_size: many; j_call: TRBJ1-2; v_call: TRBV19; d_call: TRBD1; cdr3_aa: ASSTGTGVYGYT
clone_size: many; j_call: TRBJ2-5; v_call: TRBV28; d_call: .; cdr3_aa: ASSLYSQFQETQY
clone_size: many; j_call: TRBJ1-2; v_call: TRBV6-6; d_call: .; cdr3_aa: ASSYRNYGYT
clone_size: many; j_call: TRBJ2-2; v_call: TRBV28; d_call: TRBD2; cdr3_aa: ASSLLAGAPNTGELF
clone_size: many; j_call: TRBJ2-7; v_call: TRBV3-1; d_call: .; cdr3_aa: ASSQAAGSSYEQY
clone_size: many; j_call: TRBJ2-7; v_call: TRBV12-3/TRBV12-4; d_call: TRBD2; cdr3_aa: ASSLGLAETTYEQY
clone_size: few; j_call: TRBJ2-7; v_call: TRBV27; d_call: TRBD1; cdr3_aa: ASSLTGGDSYEQY
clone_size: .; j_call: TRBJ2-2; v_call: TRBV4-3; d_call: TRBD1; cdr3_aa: ASSQGTGGVFPGELF
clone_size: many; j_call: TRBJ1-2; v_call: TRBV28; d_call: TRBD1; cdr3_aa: ASSLQGAHGYT
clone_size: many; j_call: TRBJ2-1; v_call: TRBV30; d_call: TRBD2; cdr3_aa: ASRTRPSYNEQF
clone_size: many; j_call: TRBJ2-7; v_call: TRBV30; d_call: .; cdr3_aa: AWSVLSEQY
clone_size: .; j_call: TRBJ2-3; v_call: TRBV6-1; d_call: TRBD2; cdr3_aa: ASSDQTSGRGGDTQY
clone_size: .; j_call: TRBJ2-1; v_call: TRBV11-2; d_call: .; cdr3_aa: ASSSRGGDFNEQF
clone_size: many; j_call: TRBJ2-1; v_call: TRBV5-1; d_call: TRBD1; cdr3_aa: ASSQQLTGISYNEQF
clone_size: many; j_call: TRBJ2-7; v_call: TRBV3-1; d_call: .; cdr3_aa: ASSYGLTYEQY
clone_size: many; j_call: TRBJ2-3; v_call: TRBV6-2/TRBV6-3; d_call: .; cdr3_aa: ASSPGTSTDTQY
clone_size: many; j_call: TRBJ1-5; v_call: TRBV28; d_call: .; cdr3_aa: ASKGMFNQPQH
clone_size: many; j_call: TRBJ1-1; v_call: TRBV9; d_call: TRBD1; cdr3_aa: ASSPGTETGAF
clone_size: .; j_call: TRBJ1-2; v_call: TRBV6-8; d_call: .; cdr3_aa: ASSYSGYYGYT
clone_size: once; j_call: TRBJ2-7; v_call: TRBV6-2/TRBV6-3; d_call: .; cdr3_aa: ASTSVRGGTYEQY
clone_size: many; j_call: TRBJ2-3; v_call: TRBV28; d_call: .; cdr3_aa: ASSLTPGPVSTDTQY
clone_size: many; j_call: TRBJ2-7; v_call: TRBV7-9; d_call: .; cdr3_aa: ASSAYSYEQY
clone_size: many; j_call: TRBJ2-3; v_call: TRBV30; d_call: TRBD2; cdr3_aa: AWSVGAGGFTDTQY
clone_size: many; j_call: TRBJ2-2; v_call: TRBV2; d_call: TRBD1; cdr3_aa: ASSGTPGQGNGGELF
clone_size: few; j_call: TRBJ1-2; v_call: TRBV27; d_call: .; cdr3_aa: ASSLYPLPSTVNYGYT
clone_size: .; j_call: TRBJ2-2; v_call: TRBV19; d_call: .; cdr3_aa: ASSIGRRITGELF
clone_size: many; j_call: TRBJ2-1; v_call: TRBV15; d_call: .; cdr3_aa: ATSTRGAGNEQF
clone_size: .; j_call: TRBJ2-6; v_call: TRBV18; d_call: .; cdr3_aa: ASSPGTAEANVLT
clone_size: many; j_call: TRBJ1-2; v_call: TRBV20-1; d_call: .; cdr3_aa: SATGGTYGYT
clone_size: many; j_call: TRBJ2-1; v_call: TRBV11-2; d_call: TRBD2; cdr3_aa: ASSKNRAGGPYNEQF
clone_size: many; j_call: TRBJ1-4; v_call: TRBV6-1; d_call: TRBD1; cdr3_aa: ASSEGGWDRGQKLF
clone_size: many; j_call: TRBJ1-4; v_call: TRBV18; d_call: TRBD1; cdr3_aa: ASSPGGQVGEKLF
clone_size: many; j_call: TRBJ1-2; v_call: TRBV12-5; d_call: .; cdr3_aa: ASGLFRYGYT
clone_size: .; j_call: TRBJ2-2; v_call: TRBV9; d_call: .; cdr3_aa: ASSQHGSGTGELF
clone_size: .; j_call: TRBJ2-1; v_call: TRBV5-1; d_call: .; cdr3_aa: ASSLGAYSYNEQF
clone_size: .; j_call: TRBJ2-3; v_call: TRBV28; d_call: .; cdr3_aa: ASSSGQTSGTDTQY
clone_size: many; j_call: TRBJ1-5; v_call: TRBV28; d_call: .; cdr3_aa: ASSFSGGPRMGQH
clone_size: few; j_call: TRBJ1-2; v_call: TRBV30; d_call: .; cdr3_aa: AWRGSRNGYT
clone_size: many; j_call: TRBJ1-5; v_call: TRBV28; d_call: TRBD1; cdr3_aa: ASSPQSRGHQPQH
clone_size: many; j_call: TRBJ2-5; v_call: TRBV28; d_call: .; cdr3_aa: ASSPTGETQY
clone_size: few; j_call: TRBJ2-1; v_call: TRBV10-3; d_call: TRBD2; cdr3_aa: AISESGGSYNEQF
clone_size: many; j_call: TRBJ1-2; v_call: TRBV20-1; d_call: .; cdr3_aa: SAINPGHHNYGYT
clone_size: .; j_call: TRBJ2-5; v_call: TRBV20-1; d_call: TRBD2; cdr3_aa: SAREWTSGKGGQETQY
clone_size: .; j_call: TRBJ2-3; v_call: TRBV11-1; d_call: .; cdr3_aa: ASSSSRGHSTDTQY